The rows below give T cell receptor beta chains drawn from one sample of a study of T cell changes during pregnancy in multiple sclerosis. Clones were sequenced by immunoSEQ multiplex PCR, and TCRdb holds only the in-frame ones, with some missing. Among about 69,000 clones, around 94% were seen once, and the ten largest hold just under 2%. Sequencing was performed on peripheral blood, taken in the third trimester of pregnancy. The receptors stem from a female donor in good health, enrolled as a control in a pregnancy study. The CDR3 runs from the conserved cysteine through the conserved F or W. D genes are given only for firm matches. Clone size is not always given. Where it is, it says once, few, many or a class for expanded clones.

v_gene	d_gene	len	j_gene	abundance	CDR3nt	CDR3aa
TRBV5-1	.	15	TRBJ1-1	.	TGCGCCAGCGGATCAGTGAGGTCCCTGAACACTGAAGCTTTCTTT	CASGSVRSLNTEAFF
TRBV6-5	TRBD2	14	TRBJ2-1	once	TGTGCCAGCCGCGCGGGAGGAATTTTCTATGAGCAGTTCTTC	CASRAGGIFYEQFF
TRBV5-1	.	15	TRBJ2-1	.	TGCGCCAGCAGCTCATTTTGGGGGGGGCAACATGAGCAGTTCTTC	CASSSFWGGQHEQFF
TRBV5-4	TRBD1	15	TRBJ2-5	.	TGTGCCAGCAGCTCGAAAGGGACAGCGCAAGAGACCCAGTACTTC	CASSSKGTAQETQYF
TRBV13	.	13	TRBJ1-1	.	TGTGCCAGCAGACACCAGGGGTTCTCTGAAGCTTTCTTT	CASRHQGFSEAFF
TRBV7-9	TRBD2	15	TRBJ2-7	.	TGTGCCAGCAGCCGCAGCCCCGGGGGGGGCTACGAGCAGTACTTC	CASSRSPGGGYEQYF
TRBV9	.	14	TRBJ2-3	.	TGTGCCAGCAGCGCCAGACAGACAACGGATACGCAGTATTTT	CASSARQTTDTQYF
TRBV11-2	.	13	TRBJ2-3	.	TGTGCCAGCAGCTTAACAGGCAGAGATACGCAGTATTTT	CASSLTGRDTQYF
TRBV7-2	TRBD2	16	TRBJ2-2	.	TGTGCCAGCAGCTGGTTAGCGGGGCCGAGCACCGGGGAGCTGTTTTTT	CASSWLAGPSTGELFF
TRBV30	.	15	TRBJ1-3	.	TGTGCCTGGAGGATAGACGGAGGAGGAGGGGACACCATATATTTT	CAWRIDGGGGDTIYF
TRBV6-6	TRBD1	14	TRBJ2-7	.	TGTGCCAGCCGACCGGGACAGGGGTCTTACGAGCAGTACTTC	CASRPGQGSYEQYF